The TCR beta chain under discussion was sequenced for a study of post-analysis software for immune sequencing data. General study points: With TRBV5-6, TRBV5-1 and TRBV20-1 included, a handful of TRBV segments were more frequent in patients than in controls. Comparison with controls showed significantly lower normalized Chao1 diversity in multiple sclerosis patients.

Concerning this clonotype itself: Its cognate antigen is unknown.

The germline V and J ends were trimmed by 4 bases and 0 bases, with 7 bases remaining between them. Germline assignment: CDR1 MNHEY and CDR2 SMNVEV (reference sequence). The CDR3 consists of 14 residues. Unique molecular identifiers featured in each of the TCR beta cDNA libraries. T cells numbering 1 to 10 million yielded cDNA molecules that totaled roughly 500,000. In TCRdb, the PCR reads were re-called with MiXCR into one record per CDR3 protein. The table records about 540,000 distinct CDR3 sequences, around 34% of them present only once. The chain links TRBV27 to TRBJ1-5; D is undetermined. Source material: blood. This clonotype originated in a girl aged 2-17 years with multiple sclerosis. This chain's CDR3 is CASSSPASNQPQHF. CDR3 DNA: TGTGCCAGCAGTTCTCCGGCTAGCAATCAGCCCCAGCATTTT.